The present entry profiles one T cell receptor (beta chain) with its context. This record comes from a study of cytotoxic CD8 clonotypes in ibrutinib-treated CLL. Trimming stripped 0 bases from V and 0 bases from J, with 2 bases between. The CDR3 length is 13 residues. Germline V CDR1 and CDR2: LGHNT, FRNRAP. The assay was immunoSEQ multiplex PCR, and TCRdb's table has in-frame clones only and misses some. The table includes fewer than 30,000 clones, 65% to 75% detected once. The rearrangement joins TRBV12-5 to TRBJ1-1; D ambiguous. The source material was PBMCs, sampled after 24 months of ibrutinib treatment. The TCR sequence derives from a human donor with chronic lymphocytic leukemia. The CDR3 nucleotides are TGTGCTAGTGGTTTGGTAATGAACACTGAAGCTTTCTTT. It specifies CASGLVMNTEAFF.